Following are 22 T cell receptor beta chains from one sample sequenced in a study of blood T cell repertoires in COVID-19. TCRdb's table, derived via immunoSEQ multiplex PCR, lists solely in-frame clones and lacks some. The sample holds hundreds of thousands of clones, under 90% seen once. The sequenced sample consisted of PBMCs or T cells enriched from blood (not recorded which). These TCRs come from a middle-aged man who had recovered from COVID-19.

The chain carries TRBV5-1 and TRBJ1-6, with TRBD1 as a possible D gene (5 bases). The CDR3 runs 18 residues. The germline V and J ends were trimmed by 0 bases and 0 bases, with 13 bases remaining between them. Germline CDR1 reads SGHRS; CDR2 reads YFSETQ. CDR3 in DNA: TGCGCCAGCAGCTTGGAAATCAGGGCAAGCTCCTATAATTCACCCCTCCACTTT. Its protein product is CASSLEIRASSYNSPLHF.

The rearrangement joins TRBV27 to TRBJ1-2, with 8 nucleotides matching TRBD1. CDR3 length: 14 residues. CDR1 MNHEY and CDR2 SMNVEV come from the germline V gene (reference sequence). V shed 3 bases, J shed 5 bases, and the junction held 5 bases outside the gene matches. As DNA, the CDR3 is TGTGCCAGCAGTTTTCGGACAGGGCTTTATGGCTACACCTTC. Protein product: CASSFRTGLYGYTF.

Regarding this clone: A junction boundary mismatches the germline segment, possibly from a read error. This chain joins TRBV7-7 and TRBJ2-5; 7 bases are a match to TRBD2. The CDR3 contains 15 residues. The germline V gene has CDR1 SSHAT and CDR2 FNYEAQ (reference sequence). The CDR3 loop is CASSLGGGGRETQYF. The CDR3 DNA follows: TGTGCTAGCAGCTTAGGTGGGGGGGGGAGAGAGACCCAGTACTTC.

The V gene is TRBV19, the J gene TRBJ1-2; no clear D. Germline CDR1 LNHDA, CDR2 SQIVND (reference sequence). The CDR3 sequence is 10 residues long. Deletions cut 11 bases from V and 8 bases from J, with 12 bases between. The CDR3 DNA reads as TGTGCCCAGATAGAGAGGGGCTACACCTTC. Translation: CAQIERGYTF.

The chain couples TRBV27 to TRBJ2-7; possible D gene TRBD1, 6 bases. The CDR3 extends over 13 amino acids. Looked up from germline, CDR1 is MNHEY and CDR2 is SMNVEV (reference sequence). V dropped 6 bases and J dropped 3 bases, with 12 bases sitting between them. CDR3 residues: CASRWTVNYEQYF. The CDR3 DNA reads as TGTGCCAGCAGATGGACAGTAAACTACGAGCAGTACTTC.

The CDR3 nucleotides are TGTGCCTGGAGCCAGGGGCAAGAGACCCAGTACTTC. This codes for CAWSQGQETQYF. V gene TRBV30 combines with J gene TRBJ2-5; TRBD1 is a possible D gene (6 bases). V lost 3 bases and J lost 2, with 7 bases in between. This CDR3 is 12 amino acids long. Germline V gives CDR1 GTSNPN, CDR2 SVGIG (reference sequence). The whole variable domain, remainder taken from reference TRBV30 and TRBJ2-5, is SQTIHQWPATLVQPVGSPLSLECTVEGTSNPNLYWYRQAAGRGLQLLFYSVGIGQISSEVPQNLSASRPQDRQFILSSKKLLLSDSGFYLCAWSQGQETQYFGPGTRLLVL.

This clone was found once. The CDR3 DNA sequence: TGTGCCAGCAGTGAAGCCCGACAGGGAGGCAATCAGCCCCAGCATTTT. Translating gives CASSEARQGGNQPQHF. The chain has TRBV6-1 and TRBJ1-5; 7 nucleotides line up with TRBD1. Germline CDR1 and CDR2: MNHNS and SASEGT. The CDR3 length is 16 residues. J gave up 2 bases and V 0 bases, and 4 bases lay outside the gene matches.

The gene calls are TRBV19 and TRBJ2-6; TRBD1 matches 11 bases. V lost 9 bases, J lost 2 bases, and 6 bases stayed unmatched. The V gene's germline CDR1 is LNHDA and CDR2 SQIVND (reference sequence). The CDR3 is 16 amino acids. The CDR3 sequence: CASMPGQGAGANVLTF. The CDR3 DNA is TGTGCCAGCATGCCGGGACAGGGGGCTGGGGCCAACGTCCTGACTTTC.

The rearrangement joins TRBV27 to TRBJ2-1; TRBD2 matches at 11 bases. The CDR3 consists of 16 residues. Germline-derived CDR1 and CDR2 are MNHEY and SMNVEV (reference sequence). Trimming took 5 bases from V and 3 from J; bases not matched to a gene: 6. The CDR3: CASSELAGEVYNEQFF. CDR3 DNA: TGTGCCAGCAGTGAACTAGCGGGAGAGGTCTACAATGAGCAGTTCTTC.

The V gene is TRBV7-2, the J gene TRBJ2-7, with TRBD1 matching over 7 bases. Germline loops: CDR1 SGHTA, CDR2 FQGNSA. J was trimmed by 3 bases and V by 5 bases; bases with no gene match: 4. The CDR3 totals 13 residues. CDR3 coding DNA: TGTGCCAGCAGCCGGTCAGGGGGCTACGAGCAGTACTTC. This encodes CASSRSGGYEQYF.

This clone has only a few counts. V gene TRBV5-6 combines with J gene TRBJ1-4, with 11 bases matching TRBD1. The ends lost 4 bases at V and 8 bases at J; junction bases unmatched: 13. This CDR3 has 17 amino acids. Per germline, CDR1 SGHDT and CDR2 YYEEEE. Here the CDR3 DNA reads TGTGCCAGCAGCAACATGATGGGGACAGGGGGTCGCGAAAAACTGTTTTTT. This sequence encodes CASSNMMGTGGREKLFF.

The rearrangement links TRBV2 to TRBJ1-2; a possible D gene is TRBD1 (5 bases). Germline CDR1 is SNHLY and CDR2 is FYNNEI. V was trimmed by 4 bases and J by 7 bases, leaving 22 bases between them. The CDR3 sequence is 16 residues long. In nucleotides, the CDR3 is TGTGCCAGCAGTGCCCGAAGCAGGGAAGTCCAGTCTGGCTACACCTTC. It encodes CASSARSREVQSGYTF. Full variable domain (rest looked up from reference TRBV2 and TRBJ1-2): EPEVTQTPSHQVTQMGQEVILRCVPISNHLYFYWYRQILGQKVEFLVSFYNNEISEKSEIFDDQFSVERPDGSNFTLKIRSTKLEDSAMYFCASSARSREVQSGYTFGSGTRLTVV.

CDR3 sequence reads: CASSLGDRDNEQFF. The CDR3 nucleotides are TGCGCCAGCAGCTTGGGGGACAGGGACAATGAGCAGTTCTTC. This rearrangement joins TRBV5-1 to TRBJ2-1, with 9 bases fitting TRBD1. This CDR3 is built from 14 residues. V lost 0 bases and J lost 5; bases outside the gene matches: 0. Germline CDR1 and CDR2: SGHRS and YFSETQ.

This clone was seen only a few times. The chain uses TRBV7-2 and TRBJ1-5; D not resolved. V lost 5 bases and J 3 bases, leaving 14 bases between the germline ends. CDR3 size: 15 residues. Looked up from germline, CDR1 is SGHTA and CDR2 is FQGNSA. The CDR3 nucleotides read TGTGCCAGCAGCCTGGGAGTGTCTTTCAATCAGCCCCAGCATTTT. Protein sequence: CASSLGVSFNQPQHF.

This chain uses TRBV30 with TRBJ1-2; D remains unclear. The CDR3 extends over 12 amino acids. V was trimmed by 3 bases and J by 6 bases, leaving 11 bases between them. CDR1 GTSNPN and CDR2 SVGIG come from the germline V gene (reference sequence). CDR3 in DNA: TGTGCCTGGAGCCCACCAGGCCATGGCTACACCTTC. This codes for CAWSPPGHGYTF.

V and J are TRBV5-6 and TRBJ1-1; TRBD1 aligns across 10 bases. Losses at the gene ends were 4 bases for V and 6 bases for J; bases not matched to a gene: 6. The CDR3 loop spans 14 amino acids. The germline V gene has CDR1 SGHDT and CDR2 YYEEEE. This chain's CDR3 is CASSARDRGPEAFF. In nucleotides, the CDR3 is TGTGCCAGCAGCGCCCGGGACAGGGGACCTGAAGCTTTCTTT.

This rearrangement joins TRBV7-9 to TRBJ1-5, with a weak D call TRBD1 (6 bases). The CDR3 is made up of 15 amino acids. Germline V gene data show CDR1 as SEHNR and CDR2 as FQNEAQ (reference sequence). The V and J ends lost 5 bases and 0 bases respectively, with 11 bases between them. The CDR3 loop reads CASSPGTFSNQPQHF. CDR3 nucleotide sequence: TGTGCCAGCAGCCCCGGGACATTTAGCAATCAGCCCCAGCATTTT.

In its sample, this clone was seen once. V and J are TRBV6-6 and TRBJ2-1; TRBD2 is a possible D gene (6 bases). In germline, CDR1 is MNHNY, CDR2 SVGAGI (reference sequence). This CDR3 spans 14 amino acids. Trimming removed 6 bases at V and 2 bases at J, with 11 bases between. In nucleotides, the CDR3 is TGTGCCAGCAGATTGGCGGGGCCCTACAATGAGCAGTTCTTC. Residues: CASRLAGPYNEQFF.

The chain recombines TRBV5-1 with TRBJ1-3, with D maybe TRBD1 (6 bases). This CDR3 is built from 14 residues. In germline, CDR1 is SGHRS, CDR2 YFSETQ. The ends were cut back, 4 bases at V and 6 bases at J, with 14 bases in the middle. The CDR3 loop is CASSEGQKENTIYF. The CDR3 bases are TGCGCCAGCAGCGAGGGACAAAAGGAAAACACCATATATTTT.

The CDR3 here is CASSLGSGFADTQYF. In DNA form, the CDR3 reads TGTGCCAGCAGCCTAGGGTCGGGGTTTGCAGATACGCAGTATTTT. The chain has TRBV7-2 and TRBJ2-3; weak D call: TRBD2 (5 bases). Germline CDR1 SGHTA, CDR2 FQGNSA. V dropped 5 bases and J dropped 4 bases, with 16 bases sitting between them. This CDR3 has 15 residues. Supplemented by reference TRBV7-2 and TRBJ2-3, the full variable domain reads GAGVSQSPSNKVTEKGKDVELRCDPISGHTALYWYRQSLGQGLEFLIYFQGNSAPDKSGLPSDRFSAERTGGSVSTLTIQRTQQEDSAVYLCASSLGSGFADTQYFGPGTRLTVL.

The CDR3, as DNA: TGTGCCAGCAGCCCTCGAAAACAGGGATCCGCTTTAGAGAAGAGCTCTGGAAACACCATATATTTT. Translation: CASSPRKQGSALEKSSGNTIYF. The rearrangement joins TRBV9 to TRBJ1-3; D may be TRBD1 (6 bases). The germline V and J ends were trimmed by 4 bases and 0 bases, with 32 bases remaining between them. CDR3 size: 22 residues. In germline, CDR1 is SGDLS, CDR2 YYNGEE.

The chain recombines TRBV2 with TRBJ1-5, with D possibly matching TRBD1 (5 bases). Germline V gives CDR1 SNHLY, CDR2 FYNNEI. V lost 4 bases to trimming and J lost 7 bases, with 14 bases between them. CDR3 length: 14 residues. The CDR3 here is CASSGFGGTQPQHF. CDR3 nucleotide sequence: TGTGCCAGCAGTGGATTCGGGGGAACCCAGCCCCAGCATTTT.